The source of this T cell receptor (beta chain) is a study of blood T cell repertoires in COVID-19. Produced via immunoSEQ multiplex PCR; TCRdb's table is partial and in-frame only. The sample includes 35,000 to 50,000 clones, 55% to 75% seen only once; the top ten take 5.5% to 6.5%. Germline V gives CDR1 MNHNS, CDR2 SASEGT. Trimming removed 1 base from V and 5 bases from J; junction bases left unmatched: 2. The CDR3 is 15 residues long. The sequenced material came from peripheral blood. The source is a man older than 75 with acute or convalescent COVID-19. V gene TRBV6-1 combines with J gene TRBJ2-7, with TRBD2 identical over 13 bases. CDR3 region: CASSEGLAGGDEQYF. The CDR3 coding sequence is TGTGCCAGCAGTGAAGGACTAGCGGGAGGCGACGAGCAGTACTTC.